The present T cell receptor beta chain was sequenced within a study of cytomegalovirus exposure and HLA in healthy donors. Regarding the study as a whole: A list of more than 150 TCR beta chains associated with cytomegalovirus was given. The tendency of first-cohort TCR clusters to co-occur in the 120 or so validation repertoires emerged from a later analysis.

The CDR3 runs to 14 residues. The germline V and J ends were trimmed by 8 bases and 2 bases, with 14 bases remaining between them. The germline gives CDR1 SNHLY, CDR2 FYNNEI. Profiling relied on immunoSEQ multiplex PCR, and the TCRdb table lists in-frame clones only, not all of them. Seen here are 60,000 to 90,000 clones, roughly 92% observed once, and the top ten hold under 0.75%. As regards this clone: Antigen: not known.

The chain employs TRBV2 and TRBJ2-3, with TRBD1 as a possible D gene (6 bases). The TCR comes from a woman aged 18-29 years in good health and CMV-seronegative. Sequencing used PBMCs. Here the CDR3 DNA reads TGTGCCAGCCGGACAGACTTTTCCACAGATACGCAGTATTTT. Its translation: CASRTDFSTDTQYF.